This T cell receptor beta chain was recovered during a study of T cell responses to AZD1222 COVID-19 vaccine. The data were produced by immunoSEQ multiplex PCR, yet TCRdb's version contains in-frame clones alone and is incomplete. This sample has 80,000 or so clones, with about 85% found just once. This CDR3 has 14 amino acids. The germline V and J ends were trimmed by 7 bases and 12 bases, with 22 bases remaining between them. Germline V gene sequence: CDR1 SGHTA, CDR2 FQGNSA. The source is an adult in good health. The chain joins TRBV7-2 to TRBJ2-1; D is possibly TRBD1 (7 bases). The sample in question was peripheral blood, obtained on day 0 of AZD1222 vaccination. CDR3 in DNA: TGTGCCAGCAAGGGCAAGCGGCCTCAGGGGGGGCAGTTCTTC. This translates into CASKGKRPQGGQFF. Supplemented by reference TRBV7-2 and TRBJ2-1, the full variable domain reads GAGVSQSPSNKVTEKGKDVELRCDPISGHTALYWYRQSLGQGLEFLIYFQGNSAPDKSGLPSDRFSAERTGGSVSTLTIQRTQQEDSAVYLCASKGKRPQGGQFFGPGTRLTVL.